The clone carrying this T cell receptor (beta chain) was seen only once. The antigen remains undetermined. TCRdb's table, derived via immunoSEQ multiplex PCR, lists solely in-frame clones and lacks some. The repertoire includes tens of thousands of clones, about four fifths of them detected once, and less than 7% sits in the top ten. Time point specified: week 35, safety follow-up. In the vaccine, a single dose held 300 ug of the mutant IDH1 20-mer peptide, along with topical imiquimod. Each patient was administered eight vaccinations, scheduled in weeks 1, 3, 5, 7, 11, 15, 19 and 23. The CDR3 is 15 residues long. Per germline, CDR1 SNHLY and CDR2 FYNNEI. The V gene end was trimmed by 5 bases and the J gene end by 4 bases; junction bases not matched to a gene: 9. These data are taken from a study of a mutant IDH1 vaccine in newly diagnosed glioma. Overall study: Every participant had undergone radiotherapy, temozolomide, or both before, and most underwent both. At week 47 came visit V13, while visit V12 had come at week 35.

The source material was PBMCs, sampled from a glioma patient whose treatment included an IDH1 peptide vaccine. The chain is built from TRBV2 and TRBJ1-2; 8 bases are a match to TRBD1. This receptor was identified in a man in his forties or fifties with glioma. CDR3 protein: CASSRTGPYAYGYTF. Written as DNA, the CDR3 is TGTGCCAGCAGTCGGACAGGGCCTTACGCCTATGGCTACACCTTC.